These T cell receptor beta chains were read from a single sample in a study of T-cell reconstitution after alpha-beta-depleted transplantation in children. Using its own MiXCR run on the PCR reads, TCRdb lists one record per CDR3 protein. This sample has some 440,000 distinct CDR3 sequences, with 16% found just once. This specimen was PBMCs, mostly from graft donor cells, taken 360 days after TCRalphabeta/CD19-depleted stem cell transplant. The receptors here all came from a boy under three years old who had a stem cell transplant for Wiskott-Aldrich syndrome, so the T cells may come from the graft donor. Each CDR3 is given with its conserved first and last residue. A D gene is named only where the DNA matches it firmly. Only part of the rows carry a size: once, few, many, or a class if the clone is expanded.

clone_size	d_call	v_call	j_call	cdr3_aa	cdr3_nt
-	TRBD2	TRBV9	TRBJ2-1	CASSFGLAPPDEQFF	TGTGCCAGCAGCTTCGGACTAGCGCCCCCCGATGAGCAGTTCTTC
few	-	TRBV5-1	TRBJ2-3	CASSTSGSTDTQYF	TGCGCCAGCAGCACGTCCGGGAGCACAGATACGCAGTATTTT
-	TRBD2	TRBV20-1	TRBJ2-7	CSAGEGTSGYYEQYF	TGCAGTGCTGGAGAGGGGACTAGCGGGTATTACGAGCAGTACTTC
-	TRBD2	TRBV20-1	TRBJ2-7	CSARDVLAGGSSYEQYF	TGCAGTGCTAGAGATGTGTTAGCGGGGGGGAGCTCCTACGAGCAGTACTTC
few	-	TRBV21-1	TRBJ1-1	CASLESKEDTEAFF	TGTGCCAGCCTCGAGTCAAAGGAGGATACTGAAGCTTTCTTT
few	-	TRBV29-1	TRBJ2-4	CSVEDTGGENIQYF	TGCAGCGTTGAAGATACCGGAGGCGAAAACATTCAGTACTTC
-	TRBD1	TRBV6-1	TRBJ1-2	CASSPDRAGGYTF	TGTGCCAGCAGTCCCGACAGGGCCGGAGGCTACACCTTC
few	-	TRBV2	TRBJ2-1	CASTRAGSYNEQFF	TGTGCCAGCACCAGGGCGGGATCCTACAATGAGCAGTTCTTC
-	-	TRBV5-6	TRBJ2-1	CAMGPYSTYNEQFF	TGTGCCATGGGCCCTTACTCGACCTACAATGAGCAGTTCTTC
once	-	TRBV29-1	TRBJ2-3	CSVREGVGTDTQYF	TGCAGCGTTCGCGAGGGAGTCGGCACAGATACGCAGTATTTT
-	TRBD2	TRBV11-1	TRBJ2-1	CASSLGELAGGLSNEQFF	TGTGCCAGCAGCTTAGGGGAACTGGCGGGGGGGCTCTCCAATGAGCAGTTCTTC
many	TRBD1	TRBV3-1	TRBJ2-4	CASSKSGQGAKNIQYF	TGTGCCAGCAGCAAATCCGGACAGGGAGCCAAAAACATTCAGTACTTC
many	-	TRBV5-1	TRBJ2-2	CASSSRNTGELFF	TGTGCCAGCAGTTCTAGGAACACCGGGGAGCTGTTTTTT
-	TRBD1	TRBV20-1	TRBJ2-6	CSARGTGTGANVLTF	TGCAGTGCTAGGGGGACAGGGACTGGGGCCAACGTCCTGACTTTC
-	-	TRBV20-1	TRBJ2-5	CSAPMRPETQYF	TGCAGTGCCCCTATGCGACCAGAGACCCAGTACTTC
-	-	TRBV7-9	TRBJ2-3	CASRLGEDTQYF	TGTGCCAGCAGACTCGGAGAGGATACGCAGTATTTT
-	TRBD1	TRBV4-1	TRBJ1-1	CASSQDRAGGTEAFF	TGCGCCAGCAGCCAAGATCGAGCAGGGGGGACTGAAGCTTTCTTT
few	TRBD1	TRBV29-1	TRBJ2-3	CSVGTGTDTQYF	TGCAGCGTTGGGACAGGGACAGATACGCAGTATTTT
-	-	TRBV12-3/TRBV12-4	TRBJ1-6	CASSSTGSSPLHF	TGTGCCAGCAGCTCAACAGGAAGCTCACCCCTCCACTTT
many	TRBD2	TRBV5-4	TRBJ2-5	CASSSKFVPTSGVSETQYF	TGTGCCAGCAGCTCAAAGTTTGTACCGACTAGCGGGGTGAGTGAGACCCAGTACTTC
few	TRBD1	TRBV29-1	TRBJ2-3	CSVGQITDTQYF	TGCAGCGTGGGACAGATCACAGATACGCAGTATTTT
few	-	TRBV7-9	TRBJ2-1	CASSRTTGNNEQFF	TGTGCCAGCAGCCGAACAACAGGAAACAATGAGCAGTTCTTC
-	-	TRBV30	TRBJ2-5	CAWRGSRPETQYF	TGTGCCTGGAGAGGGTCTCGGCCAGAGACCCAGTACTTC
few	-	TRBV12-3/TRBV12-4	TRBJ2-7	CASSLLLTYEQYF	TGTGCCAGCAGTTTATTATTAACCTACGAGCAGTACTTC
-	-	TRBV7-7	TRBJ2-1	CASSLPPMSVGNEQFF	TGTGCCAGCAGCTTACCCCCTATGTCCGTAGGCAATGAGCAGTTCTTC
-	TRBD1	TRBV5-1	TRBJ1-6	CASSKQGDNSPLHF	TGCGCCAGCAGCAAACAGGGGGATAATTCACCCCTCCACTTT
-	TRBD1	TRBV12-3/TRBV12-4	TRBJ2-2	CASSDRDTGELFF	TGTGCCAGCAGTGACAGGGACACCGGGGAGCTGTTTTTT
-	TRBD2	TRBV19	TRBJ2-2	CASSTLAGRVGELFF	TGTGCCAGTAGCACACTAGCGGGAAGGGTCGGGGAGCTGTTTTTT
few	-	TRBV4-3	TRBJ2-3	CASSLVGILRGTDTQYF	TGCGCCAGCAGCCTTGTCGGGATTCTGAGAGGTACAGATACGCAGTATTTT